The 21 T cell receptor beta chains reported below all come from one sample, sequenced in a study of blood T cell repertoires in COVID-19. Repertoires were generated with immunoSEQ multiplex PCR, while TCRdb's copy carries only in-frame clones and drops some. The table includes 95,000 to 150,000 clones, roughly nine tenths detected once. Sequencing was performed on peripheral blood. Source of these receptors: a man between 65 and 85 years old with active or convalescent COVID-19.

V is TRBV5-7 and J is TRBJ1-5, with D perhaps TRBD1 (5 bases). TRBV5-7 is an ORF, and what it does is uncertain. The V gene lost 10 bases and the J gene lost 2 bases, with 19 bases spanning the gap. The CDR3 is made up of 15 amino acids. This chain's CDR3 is CAGKLLGAGNQPQHF. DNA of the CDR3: TGTGCCGGCAAGCTTCTAGGGGCGGGCAATCAGCCCCAGCATTTT.

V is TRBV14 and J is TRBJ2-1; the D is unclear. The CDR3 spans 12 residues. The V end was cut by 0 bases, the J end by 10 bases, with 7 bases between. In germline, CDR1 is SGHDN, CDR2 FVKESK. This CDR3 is CASSQDIGEQFF. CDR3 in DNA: TGTGCCAGCAGCCAAGATATCGGGGAGCAGTTCTTC.

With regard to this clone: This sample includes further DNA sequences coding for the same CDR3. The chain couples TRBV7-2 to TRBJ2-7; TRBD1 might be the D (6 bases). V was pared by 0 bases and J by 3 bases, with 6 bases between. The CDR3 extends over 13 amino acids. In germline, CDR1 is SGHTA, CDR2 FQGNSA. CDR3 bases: TGTGCCAGCAGCTTAGCAGGGGGCTACGAGCAGTACTTC. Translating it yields CASSLAGGYEQYF. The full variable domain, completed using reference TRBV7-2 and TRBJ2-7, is GAGVSQSPSNKVTEKGKDVELRCDPISGHTALYWYRQSLGQGLEFLIYFQGNSAPDKSGLPSDRFSAERTGGSVSTLTIQRTQQEDSAVYLCASSLAGGYEQYFGPGTRLTVT.

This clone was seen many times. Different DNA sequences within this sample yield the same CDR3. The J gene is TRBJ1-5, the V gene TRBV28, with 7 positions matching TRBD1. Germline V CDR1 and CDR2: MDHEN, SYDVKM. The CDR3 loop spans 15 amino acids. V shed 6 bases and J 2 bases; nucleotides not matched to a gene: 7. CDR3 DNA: TGTGCCAGCAGGGGCGGAGGACAGGGCAATCAGCCCCAGCATTTT. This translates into CASRGGGQGNQPQHF.

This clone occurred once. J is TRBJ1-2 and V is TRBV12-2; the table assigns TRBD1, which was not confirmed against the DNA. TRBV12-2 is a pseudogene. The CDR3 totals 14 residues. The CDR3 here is CASRLRGDNYGYTF. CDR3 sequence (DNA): TGTGCAAGTCGCTTACGAGGGGACAATTATGGCTACACCTTC.

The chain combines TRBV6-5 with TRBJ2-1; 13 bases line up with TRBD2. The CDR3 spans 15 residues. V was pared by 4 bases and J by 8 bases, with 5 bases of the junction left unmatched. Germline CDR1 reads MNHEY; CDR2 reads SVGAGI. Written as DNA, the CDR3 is TGTGCCAGCAGTTCCGGGACTAGCGGGACCTATGAGCAGTTCTTC. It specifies CASSSGTSGTYEQFF.

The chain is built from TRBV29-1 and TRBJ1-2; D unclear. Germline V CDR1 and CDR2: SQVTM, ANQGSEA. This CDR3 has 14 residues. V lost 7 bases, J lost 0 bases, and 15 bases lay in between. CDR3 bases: TGCAGCGCCCCTAATTTGCCTACTAACTATGGCTACACCTTC. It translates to CSAPNLPTNYGYTF.

The CDR3 is CASSSLNSPLHF. The CDR3 DNA follows: TGTGCCAGCAGTTCCCTCAATTCACCCCTCCACTTT. This chain joins TRBV9 and TRBJ1-6; D remains ambiguous. This CDR3 comprises 12 residues. Germline V gene data show CDR1 as SGDLS and CDR2 as YYNGEE. V dropped 5 bases and J dropped 7 bases, with 7 bases sitting between them.

This CDR3 reads CASSRSRLAEETQYF. The CDR3 nucleotides are TGTGCCAGCAGCCGTTCTAGGCTAGCGGAAGAGACCCAGTACTTC. The genes are TRBV3-1 (or the pseudogene TRBV3-2) and TRBJ2-5, with 7 bases lining up with TRBD2. Germline-derived CDR1 and CDR2 are LGHDT and YNNKEL (reference sequence). This CDR3 has 15 amino acids. V lost 4 bases, J lost 3 bases, and 8 bases stayed unmatched.

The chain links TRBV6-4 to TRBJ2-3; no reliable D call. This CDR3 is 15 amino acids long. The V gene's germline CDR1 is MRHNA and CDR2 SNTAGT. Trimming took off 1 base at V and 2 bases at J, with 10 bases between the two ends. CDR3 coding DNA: TGTGCCAGCAGTGACTTGGGCGCTAACACAGATACGCAGTATTTT. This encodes CASSDLGANTDTQYF.

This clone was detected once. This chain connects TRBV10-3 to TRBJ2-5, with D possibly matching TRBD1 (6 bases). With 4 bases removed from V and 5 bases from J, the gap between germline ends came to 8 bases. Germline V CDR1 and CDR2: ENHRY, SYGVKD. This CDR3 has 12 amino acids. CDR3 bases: TGTGCCATCAGTGGGGGGCCGGAGACCCAGTACTTC. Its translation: CAISGGPETQYF.

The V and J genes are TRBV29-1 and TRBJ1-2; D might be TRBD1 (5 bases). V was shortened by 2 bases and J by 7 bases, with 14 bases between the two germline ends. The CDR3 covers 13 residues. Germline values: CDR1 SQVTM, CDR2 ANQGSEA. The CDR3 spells CSVESGGGLGYTF. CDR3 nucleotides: TGCAGCGTTGAAAGTGGCGGGGGACTTGGCTACACCTTC. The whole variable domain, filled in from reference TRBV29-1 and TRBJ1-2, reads SAVISQKPSRDICQRGTSLTIQCQVDSQVTMMFWYRQQPGQSLTLIATANQGSEATYESGFVIDKFPISRPNLTFSTLTVSNMSPEDSSIYLCSVESGGGLGYTFGSGTRLTVV.

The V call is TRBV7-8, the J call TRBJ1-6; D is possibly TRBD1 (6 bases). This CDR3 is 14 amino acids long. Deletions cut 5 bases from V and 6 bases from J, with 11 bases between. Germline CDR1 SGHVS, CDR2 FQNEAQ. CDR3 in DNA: TGTGCCAGCAGCCGAGGGGGGGGTAATTCACCCCTCCACTTT. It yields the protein CASSRGGGNSPLHF.

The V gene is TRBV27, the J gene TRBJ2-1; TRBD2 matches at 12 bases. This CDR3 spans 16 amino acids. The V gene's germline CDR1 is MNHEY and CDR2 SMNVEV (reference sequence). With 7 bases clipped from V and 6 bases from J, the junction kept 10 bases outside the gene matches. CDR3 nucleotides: TGTGCCAGCATTCCGACCCTAGCGGGAGGGTTCAATGAGCAGTTCTTC. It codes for CASIPTLAGGFNEQFF.

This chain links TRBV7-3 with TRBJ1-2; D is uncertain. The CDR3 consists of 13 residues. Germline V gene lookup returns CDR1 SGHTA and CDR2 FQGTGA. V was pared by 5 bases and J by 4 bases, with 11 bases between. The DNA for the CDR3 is TGTGCCAGCAGCCGCGGCGGCGGCTATGGCTACACCTTC. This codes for CASSRGGGYGYTF. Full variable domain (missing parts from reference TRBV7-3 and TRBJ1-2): GAGVSQTPSNKVTEKGKYVELRCDPISGHTALYWYRQSLGQGPEFLIYFQGTGAADDSGLPNDRFFAVRPEGSVSTLKIQRTERGDSAVYLCASSRGGGYGYTFGSGTRLTVV.

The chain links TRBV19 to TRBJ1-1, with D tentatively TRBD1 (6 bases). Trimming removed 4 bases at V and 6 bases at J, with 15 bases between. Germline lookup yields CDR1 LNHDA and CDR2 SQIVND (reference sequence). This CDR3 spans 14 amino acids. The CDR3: CASSRIRGHPEAFF. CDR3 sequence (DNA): TGTGCCAGTAGTAGAATCAGGGGCCACCCTGAAGCTTTCTTT.

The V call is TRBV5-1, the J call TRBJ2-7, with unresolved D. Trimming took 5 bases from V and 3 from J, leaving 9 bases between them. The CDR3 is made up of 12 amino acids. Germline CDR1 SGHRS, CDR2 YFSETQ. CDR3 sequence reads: CASSPQNYEQYF. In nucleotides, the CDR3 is TGCGCCAGCAGTCCACAGAACTACGAGCAGTACTTC.

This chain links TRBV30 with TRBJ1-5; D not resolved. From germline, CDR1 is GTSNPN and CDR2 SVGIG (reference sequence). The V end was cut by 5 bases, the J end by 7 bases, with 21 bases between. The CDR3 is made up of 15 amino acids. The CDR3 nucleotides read TGTGCCTGGTGGGGTGTTTTTATGAGGGCCCAGCCCCAGCATTTT. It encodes CAWWGVFMRAQPQHF.

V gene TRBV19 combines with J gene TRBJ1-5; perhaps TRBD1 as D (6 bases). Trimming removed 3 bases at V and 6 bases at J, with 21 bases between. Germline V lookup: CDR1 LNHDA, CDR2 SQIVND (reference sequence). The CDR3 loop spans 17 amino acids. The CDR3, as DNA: TGTGCCAGTAGTATCAAGGGCAACAGGGAGATCGGTCAGCCCCAGCATTTT. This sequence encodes CASSIKGNREIGQPQHF.

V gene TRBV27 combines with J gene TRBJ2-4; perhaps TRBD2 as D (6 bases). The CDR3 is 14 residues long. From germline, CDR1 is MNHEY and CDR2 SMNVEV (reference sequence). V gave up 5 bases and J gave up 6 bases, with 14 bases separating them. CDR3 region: CASSGPGDGNIQYF. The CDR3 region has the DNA TGTGCCAGCAGTGGTCCGGGGGATGGAAACATTCAGTACTTC.

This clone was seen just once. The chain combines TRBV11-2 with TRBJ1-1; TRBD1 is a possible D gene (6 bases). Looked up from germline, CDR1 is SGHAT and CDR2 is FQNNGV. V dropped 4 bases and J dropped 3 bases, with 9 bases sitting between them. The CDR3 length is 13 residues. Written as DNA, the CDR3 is TGTGCCAGCAGCTCACAGGGACACACTGAAGCTTTCTTT. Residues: CASSSQGHTEAFF.